These 32 T cell receptor beta chains originate from one sample sequenced in a study of blood T cell repertoires in COVID-19. This table comes from immunoSEQ multiplex PCR, and its TCRdb copy is limited to in-frame clones, with some not included. This table has approximately 80,000 clones, around 86% appearing once. The sequenced sample consisted of peripheral blood. All receptors come from a human donor in a cohort sampled during active COVID-19.

The V and J genes are TRBV4-1 and TRBJ1-2; D ambiguous. The CDR3 loop spans 14 amino acids. Germline assignment: CDR1 MGHRA and CDR2 YSYEKL. The V and J ends lost 3 bases and 5 bases respectively, with 13 bases between them. CDR3 amino acids: CASSQASLAYGYTF. CDR3 in DNA: TGCGCCAGCAGCCAGGCTTCCCTAGCGTATGGCTACACCTTC.

This clone was observed once. The chain recombines TRBV5-1 with TRBJ2-3, with 11 bases matching TRBD2. This CDR3 spans 15 amino acids. After removal of 0 bases from V and 4 bases from J, the junction contained 1 base not matched to a gene. Germline V gene sequence: CDR1 SGHRS, CDR2 YFSETQ. The CDR3 sequence: CASSLEGLAADTQYF. The CDR3 nucleotides are TGCGCCAGCAGCTTGGAGGGACTAGCGGCAGATACGCAGTATTTT.

The rearrangement uses TRBV11-2 and TRBJ2-7; 8 nucleotides match TRBD1. Per the germline V gene, CDR1 is SGHAT and CDR2 is FQNNGV. V trimming: 1 base; J trimming: 3 bases; junction bases outside the gene matches: 5. This CDR3 is 15 amino acids long. In DNA, the CDR3 is TGTGCCAGCAGCTTAGCAGGACAGGGCCACTACGAGCAGTACTTC. Amino acid sequence: CASSLAGQGHYEQYF.

The chain has TRBV19 and TRBJ1-1, with 7 bases aligning to TRBD1. The V gene end was trimmed by 7 bases and the J gene end by 1 base; junction bases not matched to a gene: 6. This CDR3 spans 14 amino acids. CDR1 LNHDA and CDR2 SQIVND come from the germline V gene (reference sequence). CDR3 nucleotides: TGTGCCAGTATCCGATCAGGGGGGAACACTGAAGCTTTCTTT. Protein sequence: CASIRSGGNTEAFF.

The chain carries TRBV6-1 and TRBJ2-7, with 9 positions matching TRBD1. This CDR3 contains 17 residues. V shed 2 bases and J 0 bases; nucleotides not matched to a gene: 8. Germline CDR1 MNHNS, CDR2 SASEGT. CDR3 region: CASSEPRRTGASYEQYF. CDR3 DNA sequence: TGTGCCAGCAGTGAACCCCGCCGGACAGGGGCCTCCTACGAGCAGTACTTC.

The chain has TRBV3-1 (or the pseudogene TRBV3-2) and TRBJ2-7, with a weak D call TRBD2 (6 bases). V dropped 4 bases and J dropped 5 bases, with 12 bases sitting between them. The CDR3 is 13 residues long. The germline V gene encodes CDR1 LGHDT and CDR2 YNNKEL (reference sequence). CDR3 protein: CASSPPGVHEQYF. The CDR3 DNA reads as TGTGCCAGCAGCCCCCCGGGGGTACACGAGCAGTACTTC.

This chain connects TRBV7-8 to TRBJ1-4; D unresolved. CDR1 is SGHVS and CDR2 is FQNEAQ in the germline V gene. This CDR3 has 15 amino acids. Trimming pared 5 bases from V and 2 bases from J, leaving 12 bases between. Here the CDR3 DNA reads TGTGCCAGCAGCCCCCGGGTGGAGACTAATGAAAAACTGTTTTTT. Its protein is CASSPRVETNEKLFF.

The chain recombines TRBV3-1 (or the pseudogene TRBV3-2) with TRBJ1-1; no clear D. V was pared by 4 bases and J by 2 bases, with 2 bases between. Per germline, CDR1 LGHDT and CDR2 YNNKEL (reference sequence). The CDR3 has 11 amino acids. In nucleotides, the CDR3 is TGTGCCAGCAGCCTAAACACTGAAGCTTTCTTT. Protein: CASSLNTEAFF.

The chain uses TRBV27 and TRBJ2-7, with TRBD1 identical over 10 bases. The CDR3 is made up of 15 amino acids. Losses at the gene ends were 5 bases for V and 6 bases for J; bases not matched to a gene: 10. Germline V CDR1 and CDR2: MNHEY, SMNVEV (reference sequence). The CDR3 loop reads CASSPPRGQGFEQYF. In DNA form, the CDR3 reads TGTGCCAGCAGTCCTCCAAGGGGACAGGGGTTCGAGCAGTACTTC.

CDR3 coding DNA: TGTGCCTGGAGTAGAGGACTAGCGGGGGCCGCAGATACGCAGTATTTT. This translates into CAWSRGLAGAADTQYF. This chain uses TRBV30 with TRBJ2-3; 13 bases agree with TRBD2. Germline values: CDR1 GTSNPN, CDR2 SVGIG (reference sequence). This CDR3 contains 16 residues. With 2 bases clipped from V and 4 bases from J, the junction kept 6 bases outside the gene matches.

The J gene is TRBJ2-3, the V gene TRBV7-2, with 7 bases identical to TRBD2. Germline CDR1 is SGHTA and CDR2 is FQGNSA. The V segment lost 6 bases and the J segment 13 bases; nucleotides outside the gene matches: 10. This CDR3 region has 12 residues. The CDR3 protein is CASSFYDREEYF. CDR3 DNA sequence: TGTGCCAGCAGTTTCTACGATCGGGAGGAGTATTTT.

This clone occurred a few times. V and J are TRBV7-9 and TRBJ2-2; 12 bases fit TRBD1. V was clipped by 4 bases and J by 7 bases; unmatched bases: 4. CDR3 length equals 15 residues. Germline loops: CDR1 SEHNR, CDR2 FQNEAQ (reference sequence). Here the CDR3 reads CASSSGQGADGELFF. DNA of the CDR3: TGTGCCAGCAGCTCGGGACAGGGGGCTGACGGGGAGCTGTTTTTT.

J is TRBJ1-2 and V is TRBV28; TRBD1 is a possible D gene (6 bases). From germline, CDR1 is MDHEN and CDR2 SYDVKM. Trimming removed 6 bases at V and 10 bases at J, with 15 bases between. CDR3 size: 12 residues. The CDR3 DNA is TGTGCCAGCAGACGGAGACAGGATTCCTACACCTTC. Translating it yields CASRRRQDSYTF.

This clone was found once. The V call is TRBV18, the J call TRBJ1-2; 11 bases are a match to TRBD1. Per the germline V gene, CDR1 is KGHSH and CDR2 is LQKENI. The CDR3 totals 14 residues. Germline trimming cut 2 bases from V and 7 bases from J; bases unmatched to any gene: 3. Here the CDR3 DNA reads TGTGCCAGCTCACCAGGACAGGGGGCAGGTGGCTACACCTTC. Its protein product is CASSPGQGAGGYTF.

The chain couples TRBV27 to TRBJ1-6; 7 bases fit TRBD1. The V segment lost 2 bases and the J segment 3 bases; nucleotides outside the gene matches: 13. Germline V gene data show CDR1 as MNHEY and CDR2 as SMNVEV (reference sequence). The CDR3 loop spans 19 amino acids. DNA of the CDR3: TGTGCCAGCAGTTTAATGACAGGGCCCTTGGGGGGCTATAATTCACCCCTCCACTTT. It yields the protein CASSLMTGPLGGYNSPLHF.

J is TRBJ2-1 and V is TRBV19; D unresolved. V was pared by 4 bases and J by 3 bases, with 4 bases between. The CDR3 is 12 amino acids. The germline V gene has CDR1 LNHDA and CDR2 SQIVND (reference sequence). For the CDR3, the DNA is TGTGCCAGTAGTAACGGCTACAATGAGCAGTTCTTC. Its protein is CASSNGYNEQFF.

This clone was detected only a few times. V and J are TRBV4-1 and TRBJ2-2, with D perhaps TRBD2 (5 bases). The length of the CDR3 is 17 residues. CDR1 is MGHRA, CDR2 YSYEKL, per germline. The V gene lost 3 bases and the J gene lost 1 base, with 15 bases spanning the gap. CDR3 region: CASSQALGGLNTGELFF. The DNA for the CDR3 is TGCGCCAGCAGCCAGGCCCTTGGCGGGTTGAACACCGGGGAGCTGTTTTTT.

The chain couples TRBV18 to TRBJ2-1; TRBD1 matches 9 bases. Germline V gives CDR1 KGHSH, CDR2 LQKENI. The CDR3 has 14 residues. Trimming took 5 bases from V and 4 from J; bases not matched to a gene: 3. CDR3 loop: CASSKGQGYNEQFF. The CDR3 bases are TGTGCCAGCTCAAAGGGACAGGGATACAATGAGCAGTTCTTC.

The chain is built from TRBV9 and TRBJ1-3; 7 positions agree with TRBD1. Trimming at V came to 3 bases and at J to 7 bases, leaving 10 bases not matched to a gene. Germline CDR1 reads SGDLS; CDR2 reads YYNGEE. This CDR3 spans 15 amino acids. CDR3 residues: CASSADPGQRNTIYF. CDR3 nucleotides: TGTGCCAGCAGCGCAGATCCGGGACAGAGGAACACCATATATTTT.

This chain connects TRBV24-1 to TRBJ2-5; TRBD1 matches 12 bases. The J segment lost 4 bases and the V segment lost 4 bases, leaving 6 bases of the junction unmatched. The germline gives CDR1 KGHDR, CDR2 SFDVKD. The CDR3 covers 16 residues. The CDR3 protein is CATSDPGQGARETQYF. DNA for the CDR3: TGTGCCACCAGTGACCCGGGACAGGGGGCGCGAGAGACCCAGTACTTC.

This chain uses TRBV7-2 with TRBJ1-3; no clear D. The CDR3 contains 14 residues. Deletions cut 1 base from V and 0 bases from J, with 4 bases between. The germline V gene encodes CDR1 SGHTA and CDR2 FQGNSA. The CDR3 DNA follows: TGTGCCAGCAGCTTAGGGCCCTCTGGAAACACCATATATTTT. Protein product: CASSLGPSGNTIYF.

This rearrangement joins TRBV30 to TRBJ2-5; 9 bases fit TRBD2. Germline values: CDR1 GTSNPN, CDR2 SVGIG (reference sequence). This CDR3 has 17 amino acids. The V segment lost 5 bases and the J segment 3 bases; nucleotides outside the gene matches: 16. CDR3 nucleotides: TGTGCCTGGTCCCCGGGCGGGGGGGCTTTACTGAAAGAGACCCAGTACTTC. Protein product: CAWSPGGGALLKETQYF.

The rearrangement joins TRBV5-4 to TRBJ1-2; TRBD1 might be the D (5 bases). Germline loops: CDR1 SGHNT, CDR2 YYREEE (reference sequence). The CDR3 covers 15 residues. V was shortened by 0 bases and J by 0 bases, with 9 bases between the two germline ends. CDR3 DNA: TGTGCCAGCAGCTTGGGGGGGGGAGCTAACTATGGCTACACCTTC. Its protein is CASSLGGGANYGYTF.

The rearrangement uses TRBV4-1 and TRBJ2-5, with D tentatively TRBD1 (6 bases). Germline CDR1 reads MGHRA; CDR2 reads YSYEKL. V gave up 2 bases and J gave up 1 base, with 11 bases separating them. CDR3 length equals 15 residues. CDR3 nucleotides: TGCGCCAGCAGCCAACCGGGACATGTCCAAGAGACCCAGTACTTC. Translated, it gives CASSQPGHVQETQYF.

This chain uses TRBV6-5 with TRBJ1-1; tentative D call: TRBD1 (5 bases). This CDR3 spans 14 amino acids. Looked up from germline, CDR1 is MNHEY and CDR2 is SVGAGI. Trimming removed 2 bases from V and 5 bases from J, with 12 bases in between. The CDR3 protein is CASSYGEEGTEAFF. CDR3 DNA: TGTGCCAGCAGTTACGGGGAGGAGGGGACTGAAGCTTTCTTT.

The J gene is TRBJ2-7, the V gene TRBV4-1; 8 bases agree with TRBD1. Unmatched junction bases numbered 8, after V lost 1 base and J lost 6 bases. CDR1 and CDR2 (germline): MGHRA, YSYEKL. The CDR3 has 15 amino acids. CDR3 sequence (DNA): TGCGCCAGCAGCCAAGTTCAGGGGGCGGGTAGCGAGCAGTACTTC. It yields the protein CASSQVQGAGSEQYF.

This clone occurred a few times. The rearrangement joins TRBV21-1 to TRBJ2-3; the table assigns TRBD2, which was not confirmed against the DNA. TRBV21-1 is an annotated pseudogene. CDR3 length equals 15 residues. CDR3 sequence (DNA): TGTGCCAGCAGCAAAGGAATAGCGGGCACAGATACGCAGTATTTT. Its protein is CASSKGIAGTDTQYF.

This clone was counted once. The chain uses TRBV2 and TRBJ1-6; possible D gene TRBD1, 6 bases. Germline-derived CDR1 and CDR2 are SNHLY and FYNNEI. The CDR3 sequence is 14 residues long. V lost 4 bases to trimming and J lost 7 bases, with 11 bases between them. The CDR3 region has the DNA TGTGCCAGCAGTGCGGGCAGGGGAAATTCACCCCTCCACTTT. Protein sequence: CASSAGRGNSPLHF.

This chain uses TRBV7-6 with TRBJ2-2; a possible D gene is TRBD1 (5 bases). The CDR3 has 14 amino acids. Per germline, CDR1 SGHVS and CDR2 FNYEAQ. Trimming stripped 2 bases from V and 5 bases from J, with 9 bases between. The CDR3 reads CASSLRGLTGELFF. CDR3 DNA: TGTGCCAGCAGCTTAAGGGGTCTGACCGGGGAGCTGTTTTTT.

This clone was detected once. The chain has TRBV2 and TRBJ2-1, with D uncertain. Germline V lookup: CDR1 SNHLY, CDR2 FYNNEI. This CDR3 contains 14 residues. Trimming shortened V by 5 bases and J by 10 bases, and 18 bases separated the two germline ends. As DNA, the CDR3 is TGTGCCAGCAGTTACCAATCATGGGCCGGAGAGCAGTTCTTC. Residues: CASSYQSWAGEQFF.

This chain joins TRBV5-4 and TRBJ2-3; D ambiguous. Per the germline V gene, CDR1 is SGHNT and CDR2 is YYREEE (reference sequence). V lost 4 bases, J lost 5 bases, and 14 bases lay in between. This CDR3 spans 14 amino acids. In DNA form, the CDR3 reads TGTGCCAGCAGCCCCGAGCGATTCGGAGATACGCAGTATTTT. Translated: CASSPERFGDTQYF.

V and J are TRBV29-1 and TRBJ2-7; 9 nucleotides align to TRBD1. Germline trimming cut 8 bases from V and 4 bases from J; bases unmatched to any gene: 15. Germline V gives CDR1 SQVTM, CDR2 ANQGSEA. This CDR3 is built from 15 residues. The CDR3 DNA follows: TGCAGCATAATTTGGACAGGGGCGAGGGATTACGAGCAGTACTTC. This encodes CSIIWTGARDYEQYF.